This TCR beta chain was profiled in a study of molecular identifiers for immune sequencing clone quantification. TCRdb itself ran the PCR reads through MiXCR, one entry per CDR3 protein. The table includes around 480,000 distinct CDR3 sequences, about 26% detected once. From germline, CDR1 is DFQATT and CDR2 SNEGSKA (reference sequence). The J segment lost 1 base and the V segment lost 4 bases, leaving 7 bases of the junction unmatched. The CDR3 length is 15 residues. This clonotype was seen at least ten times. The specimen sequenced was naive CD8+ T cells from blood, with Jurkat cell RNA spiked in. The subset is: FACS-sorted CD8+CD4-CCR7+CD45RA+ naive T cells. This sequence was found in a human donor in good health. Some libraries in this study had Jurkat cell RNA spiked in. The V gene is TRBV20-1, the J gene TRBJ1-5, with TRBD1 identical over 7 bases. The CDR3 DNA follows: TGCAGTGCTAAAGGGACAGTTGCCAGCAATCAGCCCCAGCATTTT. Its translation is CSAKGTVASNQPQHF.